These T cell receptor beta chains were read from a single sample in a study of identical twins' blood T cells. TCRdb reanalysed the 5' RACE reads using MiXCR and keeps one entry per CDR3 protein. The data contain about 370,000 distinct CDR3 sequences, roughly 28% of them seen just once; the ten biggest clones take up roughly 5.5%. Sequences were obtained from PBMCs. Every receptor here comes from a woman aged 18 to 55 in good health. Each CDR3 is given with its conserved first and last residue. Each record gives: CDR3 DNA, CDR3 protein, CDR3 length, J gene, clone size, V gene, D gene. The D gene is left open where the match is weak. Some rows mark clone size as missing; the rest say once, few, many or name a class of expanded clone.

CDR3nt: TGTGCCAGCAGTCGTCGGACTAGCGGGAGTTCCCCCGGGGAGCTGTTTTTT
CDR3aa: CASSRRTSGSSPGELFF
len: 17
j_gene: TRBJ2-2
abundance: few
v_gene: TRBV28
d_gene: TRBD2

CDR3nt: TGTGCCAGCAGCTTACATAGCAATCAGCCCCAGCATTTT
CDR3aa: CASSLHSNQPQHF
len: 13
j_gene: TRBJ1-5
abundance: many
v_gene: TRBV5-6
d_gene: .

CDR3nt: TGCAGTGCTAGAGAGGCTAGCGGGAGTCTCTGGAGAGATACGCAGTATTTT
CDR3aa: CSAREASGSLWRDTQYF
len: 17
j_gene: TRBJ2-3
abundance: .
v_gene: TRBV20-1
d_gene: TRBD2

CDR3nt: TGCAGTGCTTCAAGCGGGAAAACCTACAATGAGCAGTTCTTC
CDR3aa: CSASSGKTYNEQFF
len: 14
j_gene: TRBJ2-1
abundance: .
v_gene: TRBV20-1
d_gene: TRBD2

CDR3nt: TGTGCCAGCTCACCACCATCCCGGGACAGCCTTGAAGCTTTCTTT
CDR3aa: CASSPPSRDSLEAFF
len: 15
j_gene: TRBJ1-1
abundance: .
v_gene: TRBV18
d_gene: TRBD1

CDR3nt: TGTGCCAGCAGTGGGAATGTGAACACTGAAGCTTTCTTT
CDR3aa: CASSGNVNTEAFF
len: 13
j_gene: TRBJ1-1
abundance: few
v_gene: TRBV27
d_gene: .

CDR3nt: TGTGCCAGTTTGCGGAGCGGCCGAACGAACACCGGGGAGCTGTTTTTT
CDR3aa: CASLRSGRTNTGELFF
len: 16
j_gene: TRBJ2-2
abundance: few
v_gene: TRBV19
d_gene: .

CDR3nt: TGCGCCAGCAGCCAGGCGGGCCTGTCTAGCGGTCCCTCCTACAATGAGCAGTTCTTC
CDR3aa: CASSQAGLSSGPSYNEQFF
len: 19
j_gene: TRBJ2-1
abundance: few
v_gene: TRBV4-3
d_gene: TRBD2

CDR3nt: TGCAGTGCTAGTTCGGGACAGGGGAACTCCTACGAGCAGTACTTC
CDR3aa: CSASSGQGNSYEQYF
len: 15
j_gene: TRBJ2-7
abundance: .
v_gene: TRBV20-1
d_gene: TRBD1

CDR3nt: TGCGCCAGCAGCCAAGCTCGAGCGGAGAGCTCCTACAATGAGCAGTTCTTC
CDR3aa: CASSQARAESSYNEQFF
len: 17
j_gene: TRBJ2-1
abundance: .
v_gene: TRBV4-3
d_gene: .

CDR3nt: TGCAGTGCTCGAGCTAAGGTGGAGGCTTTCTTT
CDR3aa: CSARAKVEAFF
len: 11
j_gene: TRBJ1-1
abundance: .
v_gene: TRBV20-1
d_gene: .

CDR3nt: TGCAGTGCTAGGAGAGCCGGGACTAGCGTTACCGGGGAGCTGTTTTTT
CDR3aa: CSARRAGTSVTGELFF
len: 16
j_gene: TRBJ2-2
abundance: few
v_gene: TRBV20-1
d_gene: TRBD2

CDR3nt: TGCAGTGCTAGAGATGGGCAGGCCTATGGCTACACCTTC
CDR3aa: CSARDGQAYGYTF
len: 13
j_gene: TRBJ1-2
abundance: few
v_gene: TRBV20-1
d_gene: .

CDR3nt: TGTGCCAGCAGTCCTAAGGGGGGAGCGGGAAGGAATGAGCAGTTCTTC
CDR3aa: CASSPKGGAGRNEQFF
len: 16
j_gene: TRBJ2-1
abundance: few
v_gene: TRBV12-3/TRBV12-4
d_gene: .

CDR3nt: TGTGCCAGCAGCGAGGACAGGTTAAAAGCTTTCTTT
CDR3aa: CASSEDRLKAFF
len: 12
j_gene: TRBJ1-1
abundance: few
v_gene: TRBV2
d_gene: TRBD1

CDR3nt: TGCAGTGCTAGTGCTAACACTGAAGCTTTCTTT
CDR3aa: CSASANTEAFF
len: 11
j_gene: TRBJ1-1
abundance: many
v_gene: TRBV20-1
d_gene: .

CDR3nt: TGCATACCGGGACAGGGGGTCTATGGCTACACCTTC
CDR3aa: CIPGQGVYGYTF
len: 12
j_gene: TRBJ1-2
abundance: .
v_gene: TRBV20-1
d_gene: TRBD1

CDR3nt: TGTGCCAGCAGCTTACCGGGACAAATGAACACTGAAGCTTTCTTT
CDR3aa: CASSLPGQMNTEAFF
len: 15
j_gene: TRBJ1-1
abundance: few
v_gene: TRBV27
d_gene: .

CDR3nt: TGTGCCAGCAGTGAAATGGTGTGGGCAGGGGTTGAGACCCAGTACTTC
CDR3aa: CASSEMVWAGVETQYF
len: 16
j_gene: TRBJ2-5
abundance: .
v_gene: TRBV25-1
d_gene: .

CDR3nt: TGTGCCAGCCCGCGGTGGGGAAGCACAGATACGCAGTATTTT
CDR3aa: CASPRWGSTDTQYF
len: 14
j_gene: TRBJ2-3
abundance: many
v_gene: TRBV27
d_gene: .

CDR3nt: TGTGCCAGCAGCGTAGGAGCGGGGAGGTCCTACAATGAGCAGTTCTTC
CDR3aa: CASSVGAGRSYNEQFF
len: 16
j_gene: TRBJ2-1
abundance: once
v_gene: TRBV9
d_gene: TRBD2

CDR3nt: TGTGCCAGCAGCTGGACAGGGAACAATGAGCAGTTCTTC
CDR3aa: CASSWTGNNEQFF
len: 13
j_gene: TRBJ2-1
abundance: few
v_gene: TRBV7-9
d_gene: TRBD1

CDR3nt: TGTGCCAGCAGCTTAGCGGTGCTGAGGGAGCAGTTCTTC
CDR3aa: CASSLAVLREQFF
len: 13
j_gene: TRBJ2-1
abundance: .
v_gene: TRBV7-9
d_gene: .

CDR3nt: TGTGCCAGCAGCCAAGCGCGGGCCGACAATGAGCAGTTCTTC
CDR3aa: CASSQARADNEQFF
len: 14
j_gene: TRBJ2-1
abundance: .
v_gene: TRBV14
d_gene: .

CDR3nt: TGCGCCAGCAGCTTTTATTCAGGAGGGGAAAAACTGTTTTTT
CDR3aa: CASSFYSGGEKLFF
len: 14
j_gene: TRBJ1-4
abundance: many
v_gene: TRBV5-1
d_gene: .

CDR3nt: TGCGCCAGCTCGATTCTCAGGTCTACCCACGGGGATGAGCAGTTCTTC
CDR3aa: CASSILRSTHGDEQFF
len: 16
j_gene: TRBJ2-1
abundance: .
v_gene: TRBV5-1
d_gene: .

CDR3nt: TGCGCCAGCAGCACGGGACGGTCCTCTGGAAACACCATATATTTT
CDR3aa: CASSTGRSSGNTIYF
len: 15
j_gene: TRBJ1-3
abundance: many
v_gene: TRBV5-1
d_gene: .

CDR3nt: TGTGCCAGCAGCTTAGATGAGGAGGGGGCCACGTCCATGTACTTC
CDR3aa: CASSLDEEGATSMYF
len: 15
j_gene: TRBJ2-7
abundance: .
v_gene: TRBV11-3
d_gene: .

CDR3nt: TGCAGTGCTAGTGGTCGAGGGAATGAAAAACTGTTTTTT
CDR3aa: CSASGRGNEKLFF
len: 13
j_gene: TRBJ1-4
abundance: few
v_gene: TRBV20-1
d_gene: .

CDR3nt: TGTGCCAGCAGCCAAAATCCCCGGGCACCGAACACTGAAGCTTTCTTT
CDR3aa: CASSQNPRAPNTEAFF
len: 16
j_gene: TRBJ1-1
abundance: .
v_gene: TRBV3-1
d_gene: .

CDR3nt: TGCGCCAGCAGCTGGAGGACAGGGAGCACCGGGGAGCTGTTTTTT
CDR3aa: CASSWRTGSTGELFF
len: 15
j_gene: TRBJ2-2
abundance: .
v_gene: TRBV5-1
d_gene: TRBD1

CDR3nt: TGTGCCAGCAGCATATGGGGGGGACGGACCCCAACTCGTGGAAACACCATATATTTT
CDR3aa: CASSIWGGRTPTRGNTIYF
len: 19
j_gene: TRBJ1-3
abundance: few
v_gene: TRBV21-1
d_gene: .

CDR3nt: TGTGCCATCAGTGGGACCCTCTCGAATCAGCCCCAGCATTTT
CDR3aa: CAISGTLSNQPQHF
len: 14
j_gene: TRBJ1-5
abundance: .
v_gene: TRBV10-3
d_gene: .

CDR3nt: TGTGCCAGCCTTCTGGGTAATGAGCAGTTCTTC
CDR3aa: CASLLGNEQFF
len: 11
j_gene: TRBJ2-1
abundance: .
v_gene: TRBV6-2/TRBV6-3
d_gene: .

CDR3nt: TGTGCCAGCAGCACCAACCCTTCTGACTCAGCTCGGGACAATGAGCAGTTCTTC
CDR3aa: CASSTNPSDSARDNEQFF
len: 18
j_gene: TRBJ2-1
abundance: .
v_gene: TRBV9
d_gene: .

CDR3nt: TGTGCCATCAGTGAGTTTGTGGCACGGAACACCGGGGAGCTGTTTTTT
CDR3aa: CAISEFVARNTGELFF
len: 16
j_gene: TRBJ2-2
abundance: .
v_gene: TRBV10-3
d_gene: .

CDR3nt: TGCAGTGCTATACAGGGGGTACTCTATGGCTACACCTTC
CDR3aa: CSAIQGVLYGYTF
len: 13
j_gene: TRBJ1-2
abundance: few
v_gene: TRBV20-1
d_gene: TRBD1

CDR3nt: TGTGCCATCAGTGAGCCGACGACCGTTTCCTACGAGCAGTACTTC
CDR3aa: CAISEPTTVSYEQYF
len: 15
j_gene: TRBJ2-7
abundance: .
v_gene: TRBV10-3
d_gene: .

CDR3nt: TGCAGCGTGGCCCGGGGGAGAGATCGAGCTTTCTTT
CDR3aa: CSVARGRDRAFF
len: 12
j_gene: TRBJ1-1
abundance: .
v_gene: TRBV29-1
d_gene: .

CDR3nt: TGTGCCAGCAGTTACTCGGGTGGCGGGGAGCTGTTTTTT
CDR3aa: CASSYSGGGELFF
len: 13
j_gene: TRBJ2-2
abundance: .
v_gene: TRBV6-5
d_gene: .

CDR3nt: TGTGCCAGCAGCTTTCAGGGGCAGCCAGATACGCAGTATTTT
CDR3aa: CASSFQGQPDTQYF
len: 14
j_gene: TRBJ2-3
abundance: .
v_gene: TRBV7-6
d_gene: .

CDR3nt: TGTGCCAGTAGTGGACGGGGGCGCGGGAACACTGAAGCTTTCTTT
CDR3aa: CASSGRGRGNTEAFF
len: 15
j_gene: TRBJ1-1
abundance: .
v_gene: TRBV19
d_gene: .

CDR3nt: TGTGCCAGCAGCTTCCTTACCGAACGGACAGATACGCAGTATTTT
CDR3aa: CASSFLTERTDTQYF
len: 15
j_gene: TRBJ2-3
abundance: few
v_gene: TRBV7-6
d_gene: .

CDR3nt: TGTGCCAGGGGACAGGGTAAAACTGAAGCTTTCTTT
CDR3aa: CARGQGKTEAFF
len: 12
j_gene: TRBJ1-1
abundance: many
v_gene: TRBV2
d_gene: TRBD1

CDR3nt: TGCGCCAGCAGCCAAGATAGGGGGAGGTCTGAAGCTTTCTTT
CDR3aa: CASSQDRGRSEAFF
len: 14
j_gene: TRBJ1-1
abundance: .
v_gene: TRBV4-1
d_gene: .

CDR3nt: TGTGCTAGCAGCTCCTTAGAGACAGGGAGCTCCTACAATGAGCAGTTCTTC
CDR3aa: CASSSLETGSSYNEQFF
len: 17
j_gene: TRBJ2-1
abundance: .
v_gene: TRBV7-7
d_gene: TRBD1

CDR3nt: TGCAGTGCTACGGGACTCCGCACAGATACGCAGTATTTT
CDR3aa: CSATGLRTDTQYF
len: 13
j_gene: TRBJ2-3
abundance: few
v_gene: TRBV20-1
d_gene: .

CDR3nt: TGTGCCAGCAGATGGTGGAGGGGGCAAGGTAGCAATCAGCCCCAGCATTTT
CDR3aa: CASRWWRGQGSNQPQHF
len: 17
j_gene: TRBJ1-5
abundance: .
v_gene: TRBV28
d_gene: TRBD1

CDR3nt: TGTGCCAGCAGCATGCTTGGGACTCCCCAAACCGGGGAGCTGTTTTTT
CDR3aa: CASSMLGTPQTGELFF
len: 16
j_gene: TRBJ2-2
abundance: few
v_gene: TRBV9
d_gene: .

CDR3nt: TGTGCCAGCAGCAGTTGGTTGGTTTCCTCAGATACGCAGTATTTT
CDR3aa: CASSSWLVSSDTQYF
len: 15
j_gene: TRBJ2-3
abundance: .
v_gene: TRBV5-5
d_gene: .

CDR3nt: TGCAGCGTTGTAAGTGGGTATGTTAGCGAGCAGTACTTC
CDR3aa: CSVVSGYVSEQYF
len: 13
j_gene: TRBJ2-7
abundance: few
v_gene: TRBV29-1
d_gene: .

CDR3nt: TGTGCCACCAGCAGAGATTATAGGAGCGGGGGGCGCACAGATACGCAGTATTTT
CDR3aa: CATSRDYRSGGRTDTQYF
len: 18
j_gene: TRBJ2-3
abundance: .
v_gene: TRBV15
d_gene: TRBD2

CDR3nt: TGCGCCAGCAGCTTGGGACCCGGGACAGCCGCGATGAACACTGAAGCTTTCTTT
CDR3aa: CASSLGPGTAAMNTEAFF
len: 18
j_gene: TRBJ1-1
abundance: .
v_gene: TRBV5-1
d_gene: TRBD1

CDR3nt: TGTGCCAGCAGTTTCTCTTGGAATGAGCAGTTCTTC
CDR3aa: CASSFSWNEQFF
len: 12
j_gene: TRBJ2-1
abundance: few
v_gene: TRBV28
d_gene: .

CDR3nt: TGCGCCAGCAGATCGGGACAGGGGAACACTGAAGCTTTCTTT
CDR3aa: CASRSGQGNTEAFF
len: 14
j_gene: TRBJ1-1
abundance: .
v_gene: TRBV5-1
d_gene: TRBD1

CDR3nt: TGCGCCAGCAGCTCTACAGGCTATGGAGCCGGGGAGCTGTTTTTT
CDR3aa: CASSSTGYGAGELFF
len: 15
j_gene: TRBJ2-2
abundance: many
v_gene: TRBV5-1
d_gene: .

CDR3nt: TGTGCCAGCAGCTTGGAACTAGCGGGAGTAGAGCAGTACTTC
CDR3aa: CASSLELAGVEQYF
len: 14
j_gene: TRBJ2-7
abundance: .
v_gene: TRBV5-6
d_gene: TRBD2

CDR3nt: TGTGCCAGTAGAATGGGACGGAGCTATGGCTACACCTTC
CDR3aa: CASRMGRSYGYTF
len: 13
j_gene: TRBJ1-2
abundance: few
v_gene: TRBV19
d_gene: .

CDR3nt: TGTGCCGGCAGCTTAGAGGTCAGATCCTCTGGAAACACCATATATTTT
CDR3aa: CAGSLEVRSSGNTIYF
len: 16
j_gene: TRBJ1-3
abundance: .
v_gene: TRBV7-6
d_gene: .

CDR3nt: TGCGCCAGCAGCTTAATGACAGGGGCCCGCTCTGGGGCCAACGTCCTGACTTTC
CDR3aa: CASSLMTGARSGANVLTF
len: 18
j_gene: TRBJ2-6
abundance: few
v_gene: TRBV5-1
d_gene: TRBD1